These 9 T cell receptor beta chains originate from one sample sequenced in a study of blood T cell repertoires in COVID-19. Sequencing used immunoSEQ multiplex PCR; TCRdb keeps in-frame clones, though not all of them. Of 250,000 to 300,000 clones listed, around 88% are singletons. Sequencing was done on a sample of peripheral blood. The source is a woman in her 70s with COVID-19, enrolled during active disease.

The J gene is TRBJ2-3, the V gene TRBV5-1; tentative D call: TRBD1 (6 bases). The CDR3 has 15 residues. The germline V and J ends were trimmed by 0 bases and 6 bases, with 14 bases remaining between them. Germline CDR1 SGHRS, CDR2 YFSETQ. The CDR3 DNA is TGCGCCAGCAGCTTGGTGGCAGGGGCTTCTGATACGCAGTATTTT. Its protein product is CASSLVAGASDTQYF.

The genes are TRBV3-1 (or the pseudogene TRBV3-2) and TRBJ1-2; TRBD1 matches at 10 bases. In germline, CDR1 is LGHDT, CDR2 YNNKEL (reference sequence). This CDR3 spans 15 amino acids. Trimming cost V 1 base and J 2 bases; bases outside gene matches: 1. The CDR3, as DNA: TGTGCCAGCAGCCAAGCGGGACAGGGGAACTATGGCTACACCTTC. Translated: CASSQAGQGNYGYTF.

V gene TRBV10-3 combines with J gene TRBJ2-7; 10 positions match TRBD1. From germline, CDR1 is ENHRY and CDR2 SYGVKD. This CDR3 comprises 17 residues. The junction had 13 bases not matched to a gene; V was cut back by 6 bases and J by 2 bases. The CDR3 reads CAISGGDRGRPTYEQYF. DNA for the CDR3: TGTGCCATCAGCGGTGGGGACAGGGGTCGCCCTACCTACGAGCAGTACTTC.

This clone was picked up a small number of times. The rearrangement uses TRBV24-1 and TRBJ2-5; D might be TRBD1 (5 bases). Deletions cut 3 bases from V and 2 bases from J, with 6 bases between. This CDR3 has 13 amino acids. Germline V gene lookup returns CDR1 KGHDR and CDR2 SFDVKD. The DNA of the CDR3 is TGTGCCACCAGTGATGGACATCAAGAGACCCAGTACTTC. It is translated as CATSDGHQETQYF.

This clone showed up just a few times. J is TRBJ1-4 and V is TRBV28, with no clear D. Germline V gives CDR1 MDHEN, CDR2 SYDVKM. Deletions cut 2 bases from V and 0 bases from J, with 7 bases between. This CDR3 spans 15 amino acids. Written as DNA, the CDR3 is TGTGCCAGCAGTTTAGGAGGTGCAACTAATGAAAAACTGTTTTTT. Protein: CASSLGGATNEKLFF.

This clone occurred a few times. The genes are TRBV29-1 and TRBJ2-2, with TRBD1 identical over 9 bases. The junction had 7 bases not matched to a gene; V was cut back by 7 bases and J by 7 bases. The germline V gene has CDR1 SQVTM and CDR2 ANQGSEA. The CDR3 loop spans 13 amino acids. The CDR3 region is CSARQGVLGELFF. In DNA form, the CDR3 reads TGCAGCGCCAGACAGGGGGTCCTCGGGGAGCTGTTTTTT.

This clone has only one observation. The CDR3 is CASSPTSGTGVTEAFF. The CDR3 DNA reads TGTGCCAGCAGCCCAACGTCCGGGACAGGGGTGACTGAAGCTTTCTTT. The chain uses TRBV11-2 and TRBJ1-1, with 10 bases identical to TRBD1. V trimming: 5 bases; J trimming: 5 bases; junction bases outside the gene matches: 11. Germline assignment: CDR1 SGHAT and CDR2 FQNNGV. The CDR3 has 16 amino acids.

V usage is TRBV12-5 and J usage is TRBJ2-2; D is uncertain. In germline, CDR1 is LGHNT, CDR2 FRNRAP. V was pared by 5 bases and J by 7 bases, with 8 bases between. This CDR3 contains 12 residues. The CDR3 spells CASGPRVGELFF. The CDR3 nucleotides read TGTGCTAGTGGTCCCCGGGTCGGGGAGCTGTTTTTT.

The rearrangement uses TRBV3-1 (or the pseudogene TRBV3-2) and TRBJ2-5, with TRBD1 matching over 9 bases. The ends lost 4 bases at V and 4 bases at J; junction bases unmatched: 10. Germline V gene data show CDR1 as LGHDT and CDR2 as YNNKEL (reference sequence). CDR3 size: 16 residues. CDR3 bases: TGTGCCAGCAGCCCCCAACAGGGGGCGCGTGGAGAGACCCAGTACTTC. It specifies CASSPQQGARGETQYF.